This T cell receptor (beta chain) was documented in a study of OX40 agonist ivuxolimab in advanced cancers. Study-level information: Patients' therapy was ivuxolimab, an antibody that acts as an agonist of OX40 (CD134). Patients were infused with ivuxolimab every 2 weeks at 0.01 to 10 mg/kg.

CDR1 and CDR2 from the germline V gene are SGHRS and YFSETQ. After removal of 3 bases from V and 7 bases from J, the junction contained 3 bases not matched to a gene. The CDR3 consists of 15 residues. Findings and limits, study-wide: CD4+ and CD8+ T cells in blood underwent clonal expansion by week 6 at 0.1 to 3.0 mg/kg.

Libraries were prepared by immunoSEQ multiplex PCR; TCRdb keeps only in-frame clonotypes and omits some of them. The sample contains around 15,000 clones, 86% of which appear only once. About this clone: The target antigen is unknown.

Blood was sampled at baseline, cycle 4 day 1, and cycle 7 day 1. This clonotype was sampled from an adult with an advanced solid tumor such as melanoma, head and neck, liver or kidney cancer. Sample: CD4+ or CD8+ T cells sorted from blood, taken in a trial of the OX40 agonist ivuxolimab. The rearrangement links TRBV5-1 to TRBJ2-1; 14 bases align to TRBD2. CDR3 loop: CASSSGLAGVNEQFF. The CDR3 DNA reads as TGCGCCAGCAGCTCGGGACTAGCGGGAGTGAATGAGCAGTTCTTC.